The rows below give T cell receptor beta chains drawn from one sample of a study of blood T cell repertoires in COVID-19. Measured with immunoSEQ multiplex PCR; TCRdb has only the in-frame clones, and not every one. The data contain fewer than 150,000 clones, approximately 86% of them seen just once; the ten biggest clones take up around 18%. The sample taken for sequencing was peripheral blood. These receptors were taken from a woman aged 50 to 60 who had recovered from COVID-19. Each CDR3 is given with its conserved first and last residue. D genes are given only for firm matches. Size values are once, few and many counts, or a class for expanded clones, and some rows have none.

v_call	clone_size	d_call	cdr3_length	j_call	cdr3_nt	cdr3_aa
TRBV28	.	TRBD1	16	TRBJ2-3	TGTGCCAGCAACTCCCCGGCCGTACAGGGGGCAGATACGCAGTATTTT	CASNSPAVQGADTQYF
TRBV7-2	.	.	14	TRBJ2-5	TGTGCCAGCAGCTTAAACGGGTTTTCGGAGACCCAGTACTTC	CASSLNGFSETQYF
TRBV2	.	.	13	TRBJ2-6	TGTGCCAGCGGGACACCTGGGGCCAACGTCCTGACTTTC	CASGTPGANVLTF
TRBV5-1	.	TRBD2	16	TRBJ2-5	TGCGCCAGCAGCCGAACCACTAGCGGGAGTGGGGAGACCCAGTACTTC	CASSRTTSGSGETQYF
TRBV2	.	.	13	TRBJ2-5	TGTGCCAGCAGTTTAGACTTACCTGAGACCCAGTACTTC	CASSLDLPETQYF
TRBV9	.	.	15	TRBJ2-5	TGTGCCAGCAGCGAACAGGGATTTCTACAAGAGACCCAGTACTTC	CASSEQGFLQETQYF
TRBV30	.	.	11	TRBJ1-1	TGTGCCTGGAGTGTTCGGTACCTGGCTTTCTTT	CAWSVRYLAFF
TRBV27	once	.	15	TRBJ2-7	TGTGCCAGCAGCCGAGGGGGGGTGAGGTCCCTCGAGCAGTACTTC	CASSRGGVRSLEQYF
TRBV19	.	TRBD1	16	TRBJ2-5	TGTGCCAGTAGTTGGGGACAGGGTCGGTACCAAGAGACCCAGTACTTC	CASSWGQGRYQETQYF
TRBV27	.	TRBD1	13	TRBJ1-2	TGTGCCAGCAGCCCGGGACAGGGAGGCGGCTACACCTTC	CASSPGQGGGYTF
TRBV6-5	.	.	13	TRBJ2-3	TGTGCCAGCAGCCAGGGGGGCTCCCAGGCGCAGTATTTT	CASSQGGSQAQYF
TRBV6-5	once	.	15	TRBJ2-2	TGTGCCAGCAGTTACTCCAGGGTCGGGAGAGGGGAGCTGTTTTTT	CASSYSRVGRGELFF
TRBV27	.	TRBD1	14	TRBJ2-1	TGTGCCAGCAGACAGGGGTACCCTGGCAATGAGCAGTTCTTC	CASRQGYPGNEQFF
TRBV6-6	once	.	13	TRBJ2-7	TGTGCCAGCAGTCCCGAACTACGGAGTAAGCAGTACTTC	CASSPELRSKQYF
TRBV15	once	.	16	TRBJ1-2	TGTGCCACCGCAGAAACGGGTGGGAAGGGGCTTTATGGCTACACCTTC	CATAETGGKGLYGYTF
TRBV2	.	.	14	TRBJ2-3	TGTGCCAGCAGCTATAGCTCGTTCACAGATACGCAGTATTTT	CASSYSSFTDTQYF
TRBV18	.	.	16	TRBJ1-2	TGTGCCAGCTCACCACCACGGGTGGGGGCGGAGTATGGCTACACCTTC	CASSPPRVGAEYGYTF
TRBV30	.	.	14	TRBJ2-2	TGTGCCTGGAGGTGGGGGCCGAACACCGGGGAGCTGTTTTTT	CAWRWGPNTGELFF
TRBV6-2/TRBV6-3	.	TRBD2	14	TRBJ2-1	TGTGCCACCACCCCGGGACTAGCCTACAATGAGCAGTTCTTC	CATTPGLAYNEQFF
TRBV15	.	TRBD1	15	TRBJ1-3	TGTGCCACCAGCAGGGCCGGGACAGCTGGAAACACCATATATTTT	CATSRAGTAGNTIYF
TRBV4-2	.	.	13	TRBJ1-1	TGTGCCAGCAGCCAAGGACAGGCTTCTGAAGCTTTCTTT	CASSQGQASEAFF
TRBV10-3	few	TRBD1	18	TRBJ1-1	TGTGCCATCAGTGAGTCACGACAGGGGAGTAACATGAACACTGAAGCTTTCTTT	CAISESRQGSNMNTEAFF
TRBV18	.	.	14	TRBJ2-3	TGTGCCAGCTCACCCGCCGGGGAAGAAGATACGCAGTATTTT	CASSPAGEEDTQYF
TRBV11-2	.	.	13	TRBJ1-1	TGTGCCAGCAGCCCTGTGAGGGGGACTGAAGCTTTCTTT	CASSPVRGTEAFF
TRBV27	.	TRBD2	18	TRBJ2-1	TGTGCCAGCAGACCCCTAGCGGGAGGGCCGGTCCTTTTCGGGGAGCAGTTCTTC	CASRPLAGGPVLFGEQFF
TRBV3-1/TRBV3-2	.	.	15	TRBJ2-5	TGTGCCAGCAGCCAAGGATGGAGTCTAGCTGGGACCCAGTACTTC	CASSQGWSLAGTQYF
TRBV19	.	TRBD2	16	TRBJ2-5	TGTGCCAGTAGTATAGATCGGGTAGCGGGACAAGAGACCCAGTACTTC	CASSIDRVAGQETQYF
TRBV5-1	.	TRBD2	15	TRBJ2-1	TGCGCCAGCAGCTTAACGACTAGCGACTACAATGAGCAGTTCTTC	CASSLTTSDYNEQFF
TRBV6-2/TRBV6-3	many	TRBD2	16	TRBJ2-2	TGTGCCAGCAGTTCCCCAGCGGGAGGAGACATCGGGGAGCTGTTTTTT	CASSSPAGGDIGELFF
TRBV7-9	.	.	11	TRBJ1-1	TGTGCCAGCAATAGAGTCACTGAAGCTTTCTTT	CASNRVTEAFF
TRBV7-8	.	.	13	TRBJ1-2	TGTGCCACCACAAAGGCAGGGATCTATGGCTACACCTTC	CATTKAGIYGYTF
TRBV5-1	.	TRBD2	14	TRBJ2-5	TGCGCCAGCAGCCCTGAAACTAGCGGGGGAACCCAGTACTTC	CASSPETSGGTQYF
TRBV30	.	.	12	TRBJ1-1	TGTGCCTGGAGTGCAGGGGTCACTGAAGCTTTCTTT	CAWSAGVTEAFF
TRBV7-3	.	TRBD2	15	TRBJ2-1	TGTGCCAGCAGCCCCATAGCGGGGGGGCACGATGAGCAGTTCTTC	CASSPIAGGHDEQFF
TRBV6-5	.	TRBD1	14	TRBJ1-2	TGTGCCAGCAGGAGGACAGGGGGCGTTTATGGCTACACCTTC	CASRRTGGVYGYTF